A selection of T cell receptor beta chains follows, all from one sample in a study of siplizumab effects on memory and regulatory T cells. TCRdb's copy holds only in-frame clones and misses some; the assay was immunoSEQ multiplex PCR. Of about 100,000 clones listed, more than 85% are singletons. Sequenced material: Tregs sorted from blood. The receptors were gathered from a human donor in good health. Each CDR3 is given with its conserved first and last residue. D genes are given only for firm matches. The size field is filled for only some rows; it gives once, few, many or a size class.

D: -; V: TRBV11-3; J: TRBJ1-1; size: -; CDR3: CASSLGGSLNTEAFF
D: -; V: TRBV5-1; J: TRBJ1-1; size: -; CDR3: CASSLAGTQYTEAFF
D: -; V: TRBV19; J: TRBJ1-5; size: few; CDR3: CASSIRASNQPQHF
D: TRBD1; V: TRBV18; J: TRBJ1-2; size: -; CDR3: CASSPQGQYGYTF
D: -; V: TRBV19; J: TRBJ2-6; size: -; CDR3: CATADRSFSGANVLTF
D: -; V: TRBV5-1; J: TRBJ2-2; size: -; CDR3: CASSLSGVPTGELFF
D: -; V: TRBV2; J: TRBJ1-1; size: -; CDR3: CASVGDTEAFF
D: TRBD1; V: TRBV10-3; J: TRBJ1-4; size: -; CDR3: CAISDPGTVATNEKLFF
D: TRBD1; V: TRBV6-1; J: TRBJ1-3; size: once; CDR3: CASSERQGAVAIYF
D: TRBD1; V: TRBV30; J: TRBJ1-1; size: -; CDR3: CAWVTGGYTEAFF
D: -; V: TRBV30; J: TRBJ2-5; size: -; CDR3: CAWSQETQYF
D: -; V: TRBV19; J: TRBJ2-7; size: once; CDR3: CASSRWGSRAYEQYF
D: -; V: TRBV7-3; J: TRBJ2-1; size: -; CDR3: CASSLGGSYNEQFF
D: -; V: TRBV5-1; J: TRBJ1-1; size: -; CDR3: CASSWVTGNTEAFF
D: TRBD1; V: TRBV14; J: TRBJ1-1; size: -; CDR3: CASSQRGGQGWSEAFF
D: -; V: TRBV4-1; J: TRBJ1-1; size: -; CDR3: CASSLTEVNYSAFF
D: -; V: TRBV7-6; J: TRBJ2-5; size: -; CDR3: CASSFEVGETQYF
D: -; V: TRBV5-4; J: TRBJ1-1; size: -; CDR3: CASSPRQNTEAFF
D: -; V: TRBV7-9; J: TRBJ2-1; size: -; CDR3: CASSPQSWLANEQFF
D: -; V: TRBV19; J: TRBJ2-7; size: -; CDR3: CASSGGNYEQYF
D: TRBD2; V: TRBV5-5; J: TRBJ2-1; size: -; CDR3: CASSWGTSGNEQFF
D: TRBD2; V: TRBV5-6; J: TRBJ2-1; size: -; CDR3: CASSFGLAGGNEQFF
D: -; V: TRBV6-1; J: TRBJ2-1; size: once; CDR3: CASKKTTLNDNEQFF